This is a list of T cell receptor beta chains from one sample in a study of sequential checkpoint blockade in melanoma. Some clones are missing from TCRdb's copy, which holds only in-frame ones; the method was immunoSEQ multiplex PCR. This repertoire shows under 20,000 clones, approximately 74% found once; its top ten account for 34%. The material sequenced was CD8+ T cells sorted from blood (inferred from file names), taken from a patient given nivolumab and ipilimumab in sequence. These receptors came from a human donor with melanoma. The CDR3 runs from the conserved cysteine through the conserved F or W. A D gene is named only where the DNA matches it firmly.

v_call,j_call,d_call,cdr3_length,cdr3_aa
TRBV6-5,TRBJ1-1,NA,13,CASSPTERTEAFF
TRBV27,TRBJ2-2,NA,14,CASSLEQHTGELFF
TRBV12-5,TRBJ2-7,NA,14,CASGLSGVSYEQYF
TRBV6-4,TRBJ2-3,NA,15,CASSDVEGDVDTQYF
TRBV14,TRBJ1-2,NA,15,CASSQEPSRGYGYTF
TRBV4-1,TRBJ2-7,TRBD1,15,CASSTDRQDSYEQYF
TRBV5-4,TRBJ2-1,NA,13,CASSLWGGIEQFF
TRBV19,TRBJ1-5,TRBD1,15,CASSDTGAANQPQHF
TRBV29-1,TRBJ2-2,NA,15,CSVPNFSGYTGELFF
TRBV7-8,TRBJ2-7,NA,15,CASSPPEWSSYEQYF
TRBV11-2,TRBJ1-1,NA,13,CASSTGWNTEAFF
TRBV19,TRBJ2-1,TRBD1,15,CASRGGTGPYNEQFF
TRBV5-1,TRBJ2-1,TRBD2,17,CASSLGLAGSTYNEQFF
TRBV19,TRBJ2-3,NA,14,CASSTLEATDTQYF
TRBV5-4,TRBJ2-7,TRBD2,14,CASSGSGRSGEQYF
TRBV4-1,TRBJ1-1,NA,13,CASSQDVSREAFF
TRBV6-4,TRBJ1-1,NA,13,CASSLAGNTEAFF
TRBV27,TRBJ2-7,NA,15,CASRLIGGRIHEQYF
TRBV19,TRBJ2-7,TRBD1,15,CASSIAQGSDYEQYF
TRBV6-4,TRBJ2-6,NA,16,CASSGDTLSGANVLTF
TRBV27,TRBJ2-2,TRBD2,15,CASSLSGRWTGELFF
TRBV29-1,TRBJ2-7,TRBD1,15,CSVESEEGATYEQYF
TRBV27,TRBJ2-3,TRBD2,15,CASTPQGLVTDTQYF
TRBV9,TRBJ2-5,NA,15,CASSVGAGNQETQYF
TRBV14,TRBJ1-2,TRBD1,14,CASSPGTGRYGYTF
TRBV6-1,TRBJ2-2,NA,13,CASSEREVGELFF
TRBV27,TRBJ2-1,NA,15,CASNPAGAIYNEQFF
TRBV13,TRBJ1-1,NA,13,CASSSQVNTEAFF
TRBV27,TRBJ2-7,TRBD1,15,CASSDETGAVYEQYF
TRBV7-9,TRBJ2-2,NA,17,CASSLMQGPANTGELFF
TRBV7-9,TRBJ2-7,TRBD1,13,CASRGQGSYEQYF
TRBV28,TRBJ2-7,TRBD1,14,CASSTWTGAGEQYF
TRBV27,TRBJ1-1,NA,17,CASSFPEGGRGNTEAFF
TRBV5-5,TRBJ1-2,NA,16,CASSFNRDTNNYGYTF
TRBV7-9,TRBJ2-1,TRBD2,14,CASKERDSYNEQFF
TRBV10-3,TRBJ2-1,TRBD2,15,CAIRGTSGGLNEQFF
TRBV6-1,TRBJ1-2,TRBD1,14,CASGTGVLNYGYTF
TRBV28,TRBJ1-5,TRBD1,17,CASSLELRDRDNQPQHF
TRBV7-9,TRBJ1-5,TRBD1,15,CASSSNRGGNQPQHF
TRBV4-3,TRBJ1-1,TRBD1,16,CASSQDRTGVDTEAFF
TRBV6-1,TRBJ1-5,TRBD1,17,CASSAGTEIYSNQPQHF
TRBV7-9,TRBJ2-7,NA,13,CASSSRDQGEQYF
TRBV6-5,TRBJ2-7,TRBD2,12,CASSPPGGRVDF
TRBV28,TRBJ2-1,TRBD1,16,CASSDLSGQENNEQFF
TRBV12-5,TRBJ2-7,NA,13,CASGLGTRYEQYF
TRBV27,TRBJ1-2,NA,12,CASRGGFYGYTF
TRBV10-2,TRBJ2-1,NA,19,CASSEGRGPASGVNNEQFF
TRBV27,TRBJ2-5,NA,16,CASSPYSAGPQETQYF